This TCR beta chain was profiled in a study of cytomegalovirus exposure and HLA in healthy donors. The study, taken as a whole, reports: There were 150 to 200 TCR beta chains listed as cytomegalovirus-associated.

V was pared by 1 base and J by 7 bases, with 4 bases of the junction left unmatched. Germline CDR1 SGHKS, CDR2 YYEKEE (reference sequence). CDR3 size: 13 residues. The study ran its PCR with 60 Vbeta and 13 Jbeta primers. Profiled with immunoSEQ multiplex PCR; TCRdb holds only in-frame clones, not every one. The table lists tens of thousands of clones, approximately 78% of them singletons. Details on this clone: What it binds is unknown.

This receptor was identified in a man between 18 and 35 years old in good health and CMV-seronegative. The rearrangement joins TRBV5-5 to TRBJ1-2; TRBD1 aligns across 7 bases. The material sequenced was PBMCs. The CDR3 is CASSLTGAGGYTF. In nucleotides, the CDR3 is TGTGCCAGCAGCTTGACAGGGGCTGGTGGCTACACCTTC.